The rows below give T cell receptor beta chains drawn from one sample of a study of blood T cells in healthy people across ages. MiXCR, run by TCRdb on the 5' RACE reads, gives a single entry per CDR3 protein. The sample includes over 700,000 distinct CDR3 sequences, roughly 25% seen only once; the top ten take 9.4%. The data were also submitted as part of a second study, on T cells of mothers and their children.

Sequencing was performed on blood. Receptors originate from a boy younger than 18 in good health. Each CDR3 is given with its conserved first and last residue. D genes are given only for firm matches. Expanded clones are given a class, and other clones once, few, many or no size at all.

clone size	V gene	D gene	J gene	CDR3 DNA	CDR3 protein
.	TRBV20-1	.	TRBJ2-1	TGCAGTGCCTCGGGACTTTTTATACCGAAGATCTACAATGAGCAGTTCTTC	CSASGLFIPKIYNEQFF
.	TRBV5-6	.	TRBJ2-2	TGTGCCAGCAGCTTGGTGGCAGGGCGCGGCGGGGAGCTGTTTTTT	CASSLVAGRGGELFF
.	TRBV20-1	.	TRBJ2-7	TGCAGTGCTAGAGATATGGGGGGTCGCTACGAGCAGTACTTC	CSARDMGGRYEQYF
.	TRBV2	.	TRBJ1-1	TGTGCCAGCAGGCCGGATGGGAGCCCTGAAGCTTTCTTT	CASRPDGSPEAFF
few	TRBV13	.	TRBJ1-2	TGTGCCAGCAGCCTCACGACAGCTAACTATGGCTACACCTTC	CASSLTTANYGYTF
.	TRBV7-6	TRBD2	TRBJ2-5	TGTGCCAGCAGCCGTCCCGGCCCTAGCGGGGGAGTCGAGGCCCAGTACTTC	CASSRPGPSGGVEAQYF
few	TRBV11-2	.	TRBJ2-7	TGTGCCAGCAGCCCGGGATTAGGGGGTTACGAGCAGTACTTC	CASSPGLGGYEQYF
.	TRBV28	.	TRBJ2-5	TGTGCCAGCAGTTTGGGGCAGGAATGGCAAGAGACCCAGTACTTC	CASSLGQEWQETQYF
.	TRBV12-3/TRBV12-4	TRBD2	TRBJ2-1	TGTGCCAGCAGGCCAAGCGGGAGCTCCTACAATGAGCAGTTCTTC	CASRPSGSSYNEQFF
.	TRBV27	.	TRBJ2-1	TGTGCCAGCGGTCCAGCGTCCTCCCCCCACAATGAGCAGTTCTTC	CASGPASSPHNEQFF
.	TRBV7-2	.	TRBJ1-3	TGTGCCAGCAGCTTATCCGTAGGGGCTGGAAACACCATATATTTT	CASSLSVGAGNTIYF
few	TRBV4-1	.	TRBJ2-7	TGCGCCAGCAGCCAAGGGATAGCGAACTCCTACGAGCAGTACTTC	CASSQGIANSYEQYF
few	TRBV2	.	TRBJ2-7	TGTGCCAGCTGCCGAGGCCAGGGTAACTACGAGCAGTACTTC	CASCRGQGNYEQYF
few	TRBV12-3/TRBV12-4	.	TRBJ1-5	TGTGCCAGCAGTCCTCGGGTCTCGGGCAATCAGCCCCAGCATTTT	CASSPRVSGNQPQHF
.	TRBV9	.	TRBJ1-3	TGTGCCAGCAGCCCCCACGGAAACACCATATATTTT	CASSPHGNTIYF
few	TRBV4-3	.	TRBJ2-6	TGCGCCAGCAGCCAAGAAGTTGGCTCTGGGGCCAACGTCCTGACTTTC	CASSQEVGSGANVLTF
few	TRBV7-3	.	TRBJ2-3	TGTGCCAGCAGCCCCCTTCGGGGCCGCACAGATACGCAGTATTTT	CASSPLRGRTDTQYF
few	TRBV10-3	.	TRBJ1-1	TGTGCCATCAGTGATACACAAGACACTGAAGCTTTCTTT	CAISDTQDTEAFF
.	TRBV4-1	.	TRBJ2-7	TGCGCCAGCAGCCAAGACCGCGGGATCTACTACGAGCAGTACTTC	CASSQDRGIYYEQYF
.	TRBV28	.	TRBJ2-2	TGTGCCAGCAGTACACCGTGGGATACCGGGGAGCTGTTTTTT	CASSTPWDTGELFF
.	TRBV20-1	TRBD2	TRBJ2-3	TGCAGTGCTTGGACTAGCGGGAACACAGATACGCAGTATTTT	CSAWTSGNTDTQYF
.	TRBV12-3/TRBV12-4	.	TRBJ2-5	TGTGCCAGCAGTTTAGTTTTAGGAGGGTTAGAGACCCAGTACTTC	CASSLVLGGLETQYF
.	TRBV11-2	TRBD1	TRBJ1-1	TGTGCCAGCAGCTCGAAACTAGGGACAGCTGAAGCTTTCTTT	CASSSKLGTAEAFF
few	TRBV6-5	.	TRBJ2-7	TGTGCCAGCAGTTCTGGGGCGGCAGGCTCCTACGAGCAGTACTTC	CASSSGAAGSYEQYF
.	TRBV27	.	TRBJ2-6	TGTGCCAGCAGTTCTAGACGGGTGTCTGGGGCCAACGTCCTGACTTTC	CASSSRRVSGANVLTF
.	TRBV7-8	.	TRBJ2-6	TGTGCCAGCAGCTCCGACTACTCTGGGGCCAACGTCCTGACTTTC	CASSSDYSGANVLTF
.	TRBV13	.	TRBJ2-7	TGTGCCACCTCACGTGCGGATAGCTCCTACGAGCAGTACTTC	CATSRADSSYEQYF
.	TRBV5-1	TRBD1	TRBJ2-7	TGCGCCAGCAGCGTTAACCCGGGACAGGGGTACGAGCAGTACTTC	CASSVNPGQGYEQYF
.	TRBV11-2	.	TRBJ1-4	TGTGCCAGCAGCCAGATCGGAACAAGTTTCAATGAAAAACTGTTTTTT	CASSQIGTSFNEKLFF
.	TRBV10-3	TRBD2	TRBJ2-5	TGTGCCATCAGTGATCTAGCGGGGAACCAAGAGACCCAGTACTTC	CAISDLAGNQETQYF
.	TRBV5-1	.	TRBJ1-4	TGCGCCAGCAGCGCGGTGGCGACTAATGAAAAACTGTTTTTT	CASSAVATNEKLFF
.	TRBV7-9	TRBD2	TRBJ2-3	TGTGCCAGCAGCTTAGTACTAGCGCGAGACACAGATACGCAGTATTTT	CASSLVLARDTDTQYF
.	TRBV29-1	.	TRBJ1-1	TGCAGCGTTGAAGTAAAGTCCACTGAAGCTTTCTTT	CSVEVKSTEAFF
.	TRBV5-1	.	TRBJ2-5	TGCGCCAGTAGCTATGGAGATGTAGAAAGCGGAGAGACCCAGTACTTC	CASSYGDVESGETQYF
.	TRBV29-1	TRBD1	TRBJ2-7	TGCAGCGTTGCGGGACAGGGGGAGACCTACGAGCAGTACTTC	CSVAGQGETYEQYF
few	TRBV18	TRBD1	TRBJ1-6	TGTGCCAGCTCACCACCGGGACAGTTCAATTCACCCCTCCACTTT	CASSPPGQFNSPLHF
few	TRBV9	.	TRBJ2-5	TGTGCCAGCAGCGTAGTATCGGGAGCCAGCCAAGAGACCCAGTACTTC	CASSVVSGASQETQYF
.	TRBV9	.	TRBJ1-2	TGTGCCAGCAGCGCCGGTCCGGGGTATGGCTACACCTTC	CASSAGPGYGYTF
few	TRBV28	TRBD2	TRBJ2-5	TGTGCCAGCAGGAGCACTAGCGGGAGGGCCCTCGGAGAGACCCAGTACTTC	CASRSTSGRALGETQYF
.	TRBV3-1	.	TRBJ2-1	TGTGCCAGCAGCCAAGCTAGCTCCTACAATGAGCAGTTCTTC	CASSQASSYNEQFF
few	TRBV3-1	.	TRBJ1-5	TGTGCCAGCAGCTTGCAGGGCCAGCCCCAGCATTTT	CASSLQGQPQHF
.	TRBV18	TRBD2	TRBJ2-5	TGTGCCAGCTCACCAACAGTCACTAGCGGGAGTAGAGAGACCCAGTACTTC	CASSPTVTSGSRETQYF
.	TRBV12-3/TRBV12-4	.	TRBJ1-1	TGTGCCAGCAGTCCAGGTGTGGCCCCTGAAGCTTTCTTT	CASSPGVAPEAFF
.	TRBV6-5	.	TRBJ1-2	TGTGCCAGCAGTTACGGGGGCCGTAACTATGGCTACACCTTC	CASSYGGRNYGYTF
few	TRBV7-3	.	TRBJ2-1	TGTGCCAGCAGCTTAATCTGGGGAGGTGAGCAGTTCTTC	CASSLIWGGEQFF
.	TRBV29-1	.	TRBJ2-5	TGCAGCGTCGACGACGGCGAAGAGACCCAGTACTTC	CSVDDGEETQYF
.	TRBV7-2	TRBD1	TRBJ1-1	TGTGCCAGCAGCTTAGAAAGGGGACAGCCTGAAGCTTTCTTT	CASSLERGQPEAFF
.	TRBV29-1	.	TRBJ1-2	TGCAGCTTCTCAGGGGATGGCTACACCTTC	CSFSGDGYTF
.	TRBV7-3	TRBD2	TRBJ2-1	TGTGCCAGCAGCTCAGCGGGAGAGGCCCACAATGAGCAGTTCTTC	CASSSAGEAHNEQFF
.	TRBV12-3/TRBV12-4	.	TRBJ2-3	TGTGCCAGCACGGGCAGCGCAGATGCGGAGTATTTT	CASTGSADAEYF
.	TRBV19	TRBD1	TRBJ1-5	TGTGCCAGTAGCCACAGGGGATCGTCTCAGCCCCAGCATTTT	CASSHRGSSQPQHF
few	TRBV10-3	.	TRBJ2-3	TGTGCCATCAGGCCAGGGGCCAACACAGATACGCAGTATTTT	CAIRPGANTDTQYF
few	TRBV25-1	.	TRBJ2-5	TGTGCCAGCAGTCGGGGGGCTCATCTCCTTCAAGAGACCCAGTACTTC	CASSRGAHLLQETQYF
few	TRBV29-1	.	TRBJ1-2	TGCAGCGTTGATGTCGCGCCATCGGATGGCTACACCTTC	CSVDVAPSDGYTF
.	TRBV27	TRBD2	TRBJ2-5	TGTGCCAACAGGACTAGCGGGAGCTCACAGACCCAGTACTTC	CANRTSGSSQTQYF
.	TRBV9	.	TRBJ2-1	TGTGCCAGCAGCGTTCCTCAACAGGGAGGATCCTACAATGAGCAGTTCTTC	CASSVPQQGGSYNEQFF
few	TRBV29-1	TRBD2	TRBJ2-5	TGCAGCGTCTACGGAGGTGGTCCCGCGGGGGAGGAGACCCAGTACTTC	CSVYGGGPAGEETQYF